There are a few counts of the clone carrying this T cell receptor (beta chain). Antigen unknown. The data were obtained in a study of blood T cells in healthy people across ages. Findings of the study overall: The study found more naive CD4+ cells and higher diversity in long-lived than aged donors. TCR beta diversity tracked closely with naive T cell percentage.

Germline-derived CDR1 and CDR2 are SGHRS and YFSETQ. CDR3 length equals 14 residues. Alongside a J-beta primer mix, a sample-barcoded 5' primer served in a second PCR lasting about 7 to 11 cycles. MiXCR, run by TCRdb on the 5' RACE reads, gives a single entry per CDR3 protein. The sample has more than 900,000 distinct CDR3 sequences, 25% to 30% seen once. This sample was also put to use in a study of T cells of mothers and their children. As reported in that work: In related and unrelated pairs alike, thymic selection shapes TCR recombination output, with inherited differences minor.

V is TRBV5-1 and J is TRBJ2-5; D call uncertain. The J call is in doubt because the DNA end fits TRBJ2-7 better. Sequenced input: blood. This clonotype was obtained from a woman between 35 and 50 years old in good health. Here the CDR3 reads CAASHGAAVAEQYF. CDR3 bases: TGCGCCGCCTCCCATGGAGCAGCCGTCGCCGAGCAGTACTTC.